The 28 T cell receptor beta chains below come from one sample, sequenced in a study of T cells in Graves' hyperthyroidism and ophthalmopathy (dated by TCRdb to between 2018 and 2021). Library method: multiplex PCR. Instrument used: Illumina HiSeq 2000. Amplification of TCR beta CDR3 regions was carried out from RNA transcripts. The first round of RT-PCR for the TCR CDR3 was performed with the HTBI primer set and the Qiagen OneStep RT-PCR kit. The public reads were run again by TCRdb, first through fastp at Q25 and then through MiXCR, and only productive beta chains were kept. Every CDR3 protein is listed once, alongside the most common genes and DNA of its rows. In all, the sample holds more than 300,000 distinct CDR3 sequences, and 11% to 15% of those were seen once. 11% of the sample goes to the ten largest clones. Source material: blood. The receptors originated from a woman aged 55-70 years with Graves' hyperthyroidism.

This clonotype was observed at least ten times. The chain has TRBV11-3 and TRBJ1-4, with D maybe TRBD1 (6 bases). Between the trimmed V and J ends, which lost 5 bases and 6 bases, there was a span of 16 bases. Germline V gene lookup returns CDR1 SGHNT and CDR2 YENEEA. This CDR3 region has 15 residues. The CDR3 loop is CASSSRAGADEKLFF. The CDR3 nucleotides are TGTGCCAGCAGCAGCAGAGCGGGGGCCGATGAAAAACTGTTTTTT.

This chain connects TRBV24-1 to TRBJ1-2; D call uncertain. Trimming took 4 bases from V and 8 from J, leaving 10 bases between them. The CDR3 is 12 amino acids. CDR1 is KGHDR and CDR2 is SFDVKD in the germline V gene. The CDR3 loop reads CATSDENGGYTF. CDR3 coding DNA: TGTGCCACCAGTGACGAAAATGGCGGCTACACCTTC.

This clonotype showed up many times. The CDR3 reads CASSLSSEQFF. DNA for the CDR3: TGTGCCAGCAGCCTTAGCAGTGAGCAGTTCTTC. V and J are TRBV11-2 and TRBJ2-1; D not resolved. V was trimmed by 5 bases and J by 9 bases, leaving 8 bases between them. The CDR3 runs 11 residues. In germline, CDR1 is SGHAT, CDR2 FQNNGV.

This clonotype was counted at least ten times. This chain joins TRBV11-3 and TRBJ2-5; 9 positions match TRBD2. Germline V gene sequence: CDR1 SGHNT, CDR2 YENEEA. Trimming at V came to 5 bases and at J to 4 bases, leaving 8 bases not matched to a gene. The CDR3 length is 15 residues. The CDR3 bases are TGTGCCAGCAGCGCCCGACTAGCGGTTCGAGAGACCCAGTACTTC. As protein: CASSARLAVRETQYF. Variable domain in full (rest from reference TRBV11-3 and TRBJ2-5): EAGVVQSPRYKIIEKKQPVAFWCNPISGHNTLYWYLQNLGQGPELLIRYENEEAVDDSQLPKDRFSAERLKGVDSTLKIQPAELGDSAVYLCASSARLAVRETQYFGPGTRLLVL.

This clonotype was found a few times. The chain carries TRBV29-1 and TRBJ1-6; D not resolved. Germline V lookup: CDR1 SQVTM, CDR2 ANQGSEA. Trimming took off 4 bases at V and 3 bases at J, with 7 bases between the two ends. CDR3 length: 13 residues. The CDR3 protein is CSVAGDYNSPLHF. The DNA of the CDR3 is TGCAGCGTTGCAGGAGACTATAATTCACCCCTCCACTTT.

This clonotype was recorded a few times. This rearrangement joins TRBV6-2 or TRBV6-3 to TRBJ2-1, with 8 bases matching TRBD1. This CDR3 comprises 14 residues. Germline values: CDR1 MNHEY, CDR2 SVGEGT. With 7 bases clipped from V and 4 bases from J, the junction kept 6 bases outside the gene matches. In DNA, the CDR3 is TGTGCCAGCATGTGGGACAGGCCTTACAATGAGCAGTTCTTC. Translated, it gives CASMWDRPYNEQFF.

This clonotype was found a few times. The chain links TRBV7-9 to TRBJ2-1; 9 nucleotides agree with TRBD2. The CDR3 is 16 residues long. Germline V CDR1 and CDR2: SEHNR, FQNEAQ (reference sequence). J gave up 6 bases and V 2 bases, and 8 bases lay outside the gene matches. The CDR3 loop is CASSLSAGGPPNEQFF. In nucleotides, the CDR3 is TGTGCCAGCAGCTTAAGTGCGGGAGGGCCCCCCAATGAGCAGTTCTTC. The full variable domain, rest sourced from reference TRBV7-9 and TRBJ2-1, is DTGVSQNPRHKITKRGQNVTFRCDPISEHNRLYWYRQTLGQGPEFLTYFQNEAQLEKSRLLSDRFSAERPKGSFSTLEIQRTEQGDSAMYLCASSLSAGGPPNEQFFGPGTRLTVL.

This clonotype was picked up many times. DNA of the CDR3: TGTGCCAGCACCGTGACGGGGAACCCGTCCTACAATGAGCAGTTCTTC. This encodes CASTVTGNPSYNEQFF. The rearrangement joins TRBV28 to TRBJ2-1; a possible D gene is TRBD2 (5 bases). Germline V gene lookup returns CDR1 MDHEN and CDR2 SYDVKM. The CDR3 is 16 amino acids. V was shortened by 7 bases and J by 1 base, with 17 bases between the two germline ends.

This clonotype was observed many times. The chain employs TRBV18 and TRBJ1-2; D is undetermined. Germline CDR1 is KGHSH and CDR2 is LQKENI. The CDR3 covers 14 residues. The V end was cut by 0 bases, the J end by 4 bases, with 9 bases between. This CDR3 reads CASSPPGDRYGYTF. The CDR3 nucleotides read TGTGCCAGCTCACCACCGGGAGATCGCTATGGCTACACCTTC.

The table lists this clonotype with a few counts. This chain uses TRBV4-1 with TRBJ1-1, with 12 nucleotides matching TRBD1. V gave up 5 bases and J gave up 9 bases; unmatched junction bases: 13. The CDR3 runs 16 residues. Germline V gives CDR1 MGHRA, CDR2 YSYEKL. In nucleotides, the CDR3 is TGCGCCAGCAGCTCCCGAACGAGGGACAGGGGGCTGAAAGCTTTCTTT. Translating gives CASSSRTRDRGLKAFF.

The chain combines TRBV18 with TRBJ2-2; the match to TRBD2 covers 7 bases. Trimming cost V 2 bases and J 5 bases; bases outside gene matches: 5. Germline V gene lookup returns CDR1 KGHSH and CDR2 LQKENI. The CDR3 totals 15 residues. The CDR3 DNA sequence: TGTGCCAGCTCACCAGGTCTAGCGGTTACCGGGGAGCTGTTTTTT. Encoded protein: CASSPGLAVTGELFF.

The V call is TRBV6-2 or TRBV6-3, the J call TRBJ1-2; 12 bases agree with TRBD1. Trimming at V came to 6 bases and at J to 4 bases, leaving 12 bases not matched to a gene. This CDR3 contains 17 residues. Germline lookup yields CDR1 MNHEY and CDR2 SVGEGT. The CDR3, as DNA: TGTGCCAGCAGACCGTCGGGACAGGGGGCGTTCAGCTATGGCTACACCTTC. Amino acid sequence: CASRPSGQGAFSYGYTF.

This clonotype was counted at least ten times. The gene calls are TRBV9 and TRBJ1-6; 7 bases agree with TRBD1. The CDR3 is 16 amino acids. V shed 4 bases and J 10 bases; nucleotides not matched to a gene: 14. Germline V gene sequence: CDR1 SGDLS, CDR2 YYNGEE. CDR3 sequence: CASSTRQDRRNSPLHF. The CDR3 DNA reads TGTGCCAGCAGCACGAGGCAGGACAGGAGAAACTCACCCCTCCACTTT.

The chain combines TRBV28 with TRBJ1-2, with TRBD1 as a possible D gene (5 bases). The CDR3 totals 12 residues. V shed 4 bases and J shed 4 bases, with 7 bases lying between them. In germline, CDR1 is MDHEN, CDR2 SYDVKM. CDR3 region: CASSWGTYGYTF. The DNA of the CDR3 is TGTGCCAGCAGTTGGGGGACCTATGGCTACACCTTC.

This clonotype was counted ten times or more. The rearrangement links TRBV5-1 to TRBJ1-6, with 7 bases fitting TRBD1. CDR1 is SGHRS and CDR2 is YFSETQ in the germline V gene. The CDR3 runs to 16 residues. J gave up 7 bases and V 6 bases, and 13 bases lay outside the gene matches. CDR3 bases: TGCGCCAGCACCTCTTACTGGGCAGGGGGAAATTCACCCCTCCACTTT. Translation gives CASTSYWAGGNSPLHF.

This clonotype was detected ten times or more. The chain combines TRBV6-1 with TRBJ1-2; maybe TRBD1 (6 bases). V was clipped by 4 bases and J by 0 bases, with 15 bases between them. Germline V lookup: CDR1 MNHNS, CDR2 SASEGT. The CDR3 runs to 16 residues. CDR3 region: CASSGFGTPTNYGYTF. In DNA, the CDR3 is TGTGCCAGCAGTGGGTTCGGGACACCTACTAACTATGGCTACACCTTC.

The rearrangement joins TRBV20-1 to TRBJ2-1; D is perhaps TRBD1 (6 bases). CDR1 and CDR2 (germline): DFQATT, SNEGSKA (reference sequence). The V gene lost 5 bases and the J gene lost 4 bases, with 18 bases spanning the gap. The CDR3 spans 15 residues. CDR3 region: CSASARQVTYNEQFF. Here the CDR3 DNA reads TGCAGTGCTTCCGCTCGACAGGTGACTTACAATGAGCAGTTCTTC.

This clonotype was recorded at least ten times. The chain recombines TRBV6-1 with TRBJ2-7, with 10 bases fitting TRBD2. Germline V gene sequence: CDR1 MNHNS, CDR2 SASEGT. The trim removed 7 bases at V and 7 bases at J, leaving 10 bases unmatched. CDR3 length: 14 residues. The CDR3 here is CASKPSGSVGEQYF. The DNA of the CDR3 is TGTGCCAGCAAGCCTAGCGGGAGTGTGGGGGAGCAGTACTTC.

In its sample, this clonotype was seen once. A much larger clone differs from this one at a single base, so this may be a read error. The CDR3 spells CASSSLSGGGNEQFF. In DNA form, the CDR3 reads TGTGCCAGCAGCTCCCTTAGCGGGGGAGGAAATGAGCAGTTCTTC. The chain is built from TRBV6-2 or TRBV6-3 and TRBJ2-1, with 9 bases identical to TRBD2. This CDR3 is built from 15 residues. CDR1 is MNHEY, CDR2 SVGEGT, per germline. The V gene end was trimmed by 6 bases and the J gene end by 7 bases; junction bases not matched to a gene: 10.

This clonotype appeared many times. The DNA for the CDR3 is TGCAGTGCTACTGGACTAGCGGGCCTTACCTACAATGAGCAGTTCTTC. Encoded protein: CSATGLAGLTYNEQFF. The V and J genes are TRBV20-1 and TRBJ2-1; 11 bases align to TRBD2. Germline V gene sequence: CDR1 DFQATT, CDR2 SNEGSKA (reference sequence). J lost 2 bases, V lost 4 bases, and 7 bases had no gene match. The CDR3 is 16 amino acids.

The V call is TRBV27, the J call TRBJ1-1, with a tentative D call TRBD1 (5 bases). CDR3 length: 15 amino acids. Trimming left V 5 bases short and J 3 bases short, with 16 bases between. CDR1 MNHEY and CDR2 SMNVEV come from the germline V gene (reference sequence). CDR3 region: CASSPPGRVDTEAFF. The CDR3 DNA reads TGTGCCAGCAGTCCGCCAGGCAGGGTAGACACTGAAGCTTTCTTT.

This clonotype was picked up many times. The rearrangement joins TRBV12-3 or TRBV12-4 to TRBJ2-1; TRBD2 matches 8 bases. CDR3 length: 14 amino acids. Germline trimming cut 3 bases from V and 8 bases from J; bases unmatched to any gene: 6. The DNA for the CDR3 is TGTGCCAGCAGTTTGGGGACTAGGGGGGATGAGCAGTTCTTC. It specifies CASSLGTRGDEQFF.

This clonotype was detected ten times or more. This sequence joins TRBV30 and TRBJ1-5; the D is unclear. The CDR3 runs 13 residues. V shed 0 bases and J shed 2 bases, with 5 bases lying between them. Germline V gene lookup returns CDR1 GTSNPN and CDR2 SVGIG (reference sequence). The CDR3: CAWSVKGNQPQHF. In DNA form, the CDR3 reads TGTGCCTGGAGTGTAAAGGGCAATCAGCCCCAGCATTTT.

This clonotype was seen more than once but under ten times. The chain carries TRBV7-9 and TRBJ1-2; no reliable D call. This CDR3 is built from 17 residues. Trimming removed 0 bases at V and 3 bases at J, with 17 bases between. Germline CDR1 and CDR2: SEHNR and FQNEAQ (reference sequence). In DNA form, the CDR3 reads TGTGCCAGCAGCTTAGCTGAGGAACAGAGAACTTACTATGGCTACACCTTC. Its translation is CASSLAEEQRTYYGYTF.

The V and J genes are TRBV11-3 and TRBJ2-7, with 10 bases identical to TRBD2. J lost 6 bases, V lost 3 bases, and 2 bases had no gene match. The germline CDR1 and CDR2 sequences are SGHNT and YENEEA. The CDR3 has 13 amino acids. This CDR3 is CASSFSGRLEQYF. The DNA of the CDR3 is TGTGCCAGCAGCTTTAGCGGGAGGCTCGAGCAGTACTTC. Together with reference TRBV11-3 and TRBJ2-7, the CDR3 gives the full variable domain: EAGVVQSPRYKIIEKKQPVAFWCNPISGHNTLYWYLQNLGQGPELLIRYENEEAVDDSQLPKDRFSAERLKGVDSTLKIQPAELGDSAVYLCASSFSGRLEQYFGPGTRLTVT.

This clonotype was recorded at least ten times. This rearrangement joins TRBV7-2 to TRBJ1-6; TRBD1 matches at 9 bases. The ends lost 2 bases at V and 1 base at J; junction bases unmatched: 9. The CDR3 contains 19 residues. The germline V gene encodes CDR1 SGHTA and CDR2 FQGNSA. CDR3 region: CASSLTGTGLRSYNSPLHF. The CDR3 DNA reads TGTGCCAGCAGCTTAACCGGGACAGGGCTTAGGTCCTATAATTCACCCCTCCACTTT.

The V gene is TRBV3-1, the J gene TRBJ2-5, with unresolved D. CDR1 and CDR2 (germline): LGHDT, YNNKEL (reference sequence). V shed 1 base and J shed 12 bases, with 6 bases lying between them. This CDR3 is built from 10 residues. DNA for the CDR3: TGTGCCAGCAGCCAAGGGAACAAGTACTTC. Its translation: CASSQGNKYF.

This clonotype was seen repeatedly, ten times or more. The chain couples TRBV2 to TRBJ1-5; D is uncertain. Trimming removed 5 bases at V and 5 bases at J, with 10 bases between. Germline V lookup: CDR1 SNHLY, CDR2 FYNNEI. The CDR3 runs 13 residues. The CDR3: CASSQYKDQPQHF. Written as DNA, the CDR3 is TGTGCCAGCAGTCAATATAAGGATCAGCCCCAGCATTTT.